Presented here are 23 T cell receptor beta chains from one specimen sequenced in a study. Using its own MiXCR run on the 5' RACE reads, TCRdb lists one record per CDR3 protein. Counted here are about 62,000 distinct CDR3 sequences, 30% occurring once; the ten biggest clones make up 2% to 2.5%. The sequenced material came from tumor-infiltrating naive CD4+ T cells sorted from the breast tumor. Subset: naive CD4+ T cells, CD4+CD45RA+CD25-. The receptors here all came from a female donor with breast cancer.

This chain connects TRBV5-1 to TRBJ1-6, with 8 bases identical to TRBD1. This CDR3 contains 15 residues. Germline loops: CDR1 SGHRS, CDR2 YFSETQ. V was clipped by 3 bases and J by 6 bases; unmatched bases: 5. The CDR3 sequence is CASSSRTGRNSPLHF. CDR3 coding DNA: TGCGCCAGCAGCTCCCGGACAGGGCGTAATTCACCCCTCCACTTT.

The chain is built from TRBV12-3 or TRBV12-4 and TRBJ2-4; possibly TRBD2 for D (7 bases). This CDR3 is built from 16 residues. V was clipped by 1 base and J by 0 bases, with 10 bases between them. CDR3 sequence reads: CASSLGGGGAKNIQYF. In nucleotides, the CDR3 is TGTGCCAGCAGTTTAGGGGGAGGGGGAGCCAAAAACATTCAGTACTTC.

This clonotype has a single count. This chain joins TRBV7-6 and TRBJ2-1; D is ambiguous. CDR3 size: 12 residues. Germline assignment: CDR1 SGHVS and CDR2 FNYEAQ. Trimming took off 5 bases at V and 7 bases at J, with 9 bases between the two ends. The CDR3 DNA sequence: TGTGCCAGCAGCCTAGGCGTGAATGAGCAGTTCTTC. It translates to CASSLGVNEQFF.

The chain joins TRBV5-4 to TRBJ1-1; D is unresolved. V lost 3 bases, J lost 0 bases, and 15 bases lay in between. Per the germline V gene, CDR1 is SGHNT and CDR2 is YYREEE (reference sequence). This CDR3 has 16 residues. CDR3 bases: TGTGCCAGCAGCTCATATGAACAGACCATGAACACTGAAGCTTTCTTT. This translates into CASSSYEQTMNTEAFF.

The chain is built from TRBV5-6 and TRBJ1-6; possible D gene TRBD1, 5 bases. CDR1 is SGHDT and CDR2 is YYEEEE in the germline V gene. Trimming shortened V by 4 bases and J by 8 bases, and 16 bases separated the two germline ends. The CDR3 runs to 15 residues. The CDR3 loop reads CASSPAVQGYSPLHF. The CDR3 DNA follows: TGTGCCAGCAGCCCGGCCGTCCAGGGATATTCACCCCTCCACTTT.

In its sample, this clonotype was seen a few times. This sequence joins TRBV24-1 and TRBJ2-7; D not resolved. Germline lookup yields CDR1 KGHDR and CDR2 SFDVKD. The CDR3 extends over 13 amino acids. The V end was cut by 1 base, the J end by 6 bases, with 9 bases between. The CDR3 coding sequence is TGTGCCACCAGTGATTTTGCGTTGGGCGAGCAGTACTTC. This codes for CATSDFALGEQYF.

This clonotype was recorded a few times. This sequence joins TRBV7-8 and TRBJ2-7; no reliable D call. Germline lookup yields CDR1 SGHVS and CDR2 FQNEAQ. The V end lost 1 base, the J end lost 1 base, and 5 bases lay between the germline ends. There are 13 residues in the CDR3. CDR3 residues: CASSLVESYEQYF. The CDR3 nucleotides are TGTGCCAGCAGCTTAGTAGAGTCCTACGAGCAGTACTTC.

At least ten counts were recorded for this clonotype. The chain couples TRBV5-1 to TRBJ2-5; 8 bases line up with TRBD2. With V trimmed by 0 bases and J by 1 base, 2 bases remained unmatched. Germline V lookup: CDR1 SGHRS, CDR2 YFSETQ. The CDR3 spans 15 residues. CDR3 DNA sequence: TGCGCCAGCAGCTTGGGAAGCGGGGGCCAAGAGACCCAGTACTTC. Translation: CASSLGSGGQETQYF. The complete variable domain, with remaining parts taken from reference TRBV5-1 and TRBJ2-5, reads KAGVTQTPRYLIKTRGQQVTLSCSPISGHRSVSWYQQTPGQGLQFLFEYFSETQRNKGNFPGRFSGRQFSNSRSEMNVSTLELGDSALYLCASSLGSGGQETQYFGPGTRLLVL.

This clonotype was seen a handful of times. The chain recombines TRBV20-1 with TRBJ1-2; no firm D call. V lost 0 bases and J lost 5, with 25 bases in between. This CDR3 region has 18 residues. Per germline, CDR1 DFQATT and CDR2 SNEGSKA (reference sequence). For the CDR3, the DNA is TGCAGTGCTAGAGATCCTACCGGGCACTCCTTTACTGATTATGGCTACACCTTC. Encoded protein: CSARDPTGHSFTDYGYTF.

The V gene is TRBV12-3 or TRBV12-4, the J gene TRBJ1-1; D is unresolved. The CDR3 is 16 residues long. V dropped 5 bases and J dropped 1 base, with 17 bases sitting between them. CDR3 in DNA: TGTGCCAGCAGTCCAAACATGTGGGTTTCGAACACTGAAGCTTTCTTT. Encoded protein: CASSPNMWVSNTEAFF.

The chain has TRBV5-1 and TRBJ1-4; 11 nucleotides agree with TRBD1. With V trimmed by 4 bases and J by 7 bases, 6 bases remained unmatched. CDR3 length: 15 residues. Germline-derived CDR1 and CDR2 are SGHRS and YFSETQ. The DNA of the CDR3 is TGCGCCAGCAGCCCATCGGACAGGGGGCCTGAAAAACTGTTTTTT. The encoded protein is CASSPSDRGPEKLFF.

A single count supports this clonotype. V and J are TRBV6-6 and TRBJ2-7, with D perhaps matching TRBD2 (6 bases). Germline CDR1 is MNHNY and CDR2 is SVGAGI (reference sequence). V was cut by 1 base and J by 0 bases, with 13 bases left in between. This CDR3 comprises 16 residues. The CDR3 coding sequence is TGTGCCAGCAGTTACTTCACTAGCTCTAGCTCCTACGAGCAGTACTTC. Encoded protein: CASSYFTSSSSYEQYF.

This sequence joins TRBV20-1 and TRBJ1-2; no definite D call. The CDR3 contains 12 residues. V was shortened by 3 bases and J by 0 bases, with 5 bases between the two germline ends. CDR1 and CDR2 from the germline V gene are DFQATT and SNEGSKA (reference sequence). CDR3 loop: CSASVPNYGYTF. In nucleotides, the CDR3 is TGCAGTGCTAGTGTCCCTAACTATGGCTACACCTTC.

The V and J genes are TRBV3-1 and TRBJ1-2; perhaps TRBD1 as D (5 bases). Germline V lookup: CDR1 LGHDT, CDR2 YNNKEL (reference sequence). This CDR3 contains 14 residues. The V and J ends lost 3 bases and 8 bases respectively, with 16 bases between them. The DNA of the CDR3 is TGTGCCAGCAGCCACGTCGGGGGGGAGAGCGGCTACACCTTC. Protein product: CASSHVGGESGYTF.

Regarding this clonotype: This is likely a read error, given that the CDR3 carries no conserved phenylalanine or tryptophan at its end. The chain combines TRBV9 with TRBJ2-2; D is uncertain. The CDR3 totals 13 residues. Germline V gene data show CDR1 as SGDLS and CDR2 as YYNGEE. The V and J ends lost 3 bases and 6 bases respectively, with 9 bases between them. The CDR3 DNA reads TGTGCCAGCAGCGCAGTCTTCTCCGGGGAGCTGTTTTTA. Translating gives CASSAVFSGELFL.

V and J are TRBV11-2 and TRBJ2-7; maybe TRBD2 (5 bases). There are 16 residues in the CDR3. Germline CDR1 and CDR2: SGHAT and FQNNGV. V lost 5 bases to trimming and J lost 3 bases, with 20 bases between them. The CDR3 DNA follows: TGTGCCAGCAGCCCCTCCGGAGCGGCAACGGGCTACGAGCAGTACTTC. Residues: CASSPSGAATGYEQYF.

The V call is TRBV4-2, the J call TRBJ2-7; D perhaps matches TRBD1 (5 bases). CDR1 and CDR2 from the germline V gene are LGHNA and YNFKEQ. This CDR3 region has 15 residues. V dropped 0 bases and J dropped 5 bases, with 14 bases sitting between them. In nucleotides, the CDR3 is TGTGCCAGCAGCCAAGACCGAGGCTGGGGCCACGAGCAGTACTTC. This translates into CASSQDRGWGHEQYF.

This chain uses TRBV2 with TRBJ2-1, with D perhaps matching TRBD2 (5 bases). Per germline, CDR1 SNHLY and CDR2 FYNNEI. Trimming took 6 bases from V and 8 from J, leaving 20 bases between them. The CDR3 sequence is 15 residues long. The CDR3 coding sequence is TGTGCCAGCAGGTCAACGCTTGGGAGATGGGATGAGCAGTTCTTC. Protein product: CASRSTLGRWDEQFF. The full variable domain, with the rest looked up from reference TRBV2 and TRBJ2-1, is EPEVTQTPSHQVTQMGQEVILRCVPISNHLYFYWYRQILGQKVEFLVSFYNNEISEKSEIFDDQFSVERPDGSNFTLKIRSTKLEDSAMYFCASRSTLGRWDEQFFGPGTRLTVL.

This clonotype was seen a handful of times. The chain links TRBV9 to TRBJ1-2; 12 bases are a match to TRBD1. This CDR3 contains 14 residues. With 3 bases clipped from V and 7 bases from J, the junction kept 4 bases outside the gene matches. CDR1 and CDR2 from the germline V gene are SGDLS and YYNGEE. The CDR3 DNA reads as TGTGCCAGCAGCGCGGGACAGGGGGCGGTTGGCTACACCTTC. Translation gives CASSAGQGAVGYTF.

V gene TRBV7-3 combines with J gene TRBJ2-1, with 7 bases fitting TRBD2. The J segment lost 10 bases and the V segment lost 5 bases, leaving 5 bases of the junction unmatched. Germline loops: CDR1 SGHTA, CDR2 FQGTGA. This CDR3 region has 12 residues. The CDR3: CASSLSGGEQFF. DNA for the CDR3: TGTGCCAGCAGCCTCTCCGGGGGGGAGCAGTTCTTC.

This clonotype has a handful of counts. The CDR3 protein is CASRKGWVGDEQYF. The CDR3 DNA reads TGTGCCAGCAGGAAAGGGTGGGTCGGAGACGAGCAGTACTTC. The V call is TRBV5-8, the J call TRBJ2-7; no clear D. Germline assignment: CDR1 SGHTS and CDR2 YDEGEE. The CDR3 length is 14 residues. V dropped 5 bases and J dropped 5 bases, with 17 bases sitting between them.

This clonotype was counted at least ten times. The J gene is TRBJ2-7, the V gene TRBV15, with D perhaps matching TRBD1 or TRBD2 (6 bases each). The CDR3 extends over 14 amino acids. Trimming took 0 bases from V and 4 from J, leaving 10 bases between them. CDR1 and CDR2 from the germline V gene are LNHNV and YYDKDF (reference sequence). In DNA form, the CDR3 reads TGTGCCACCAGCAGAGAAGGGGGACTGTACGAGCAGTACTTC. Its protein product is CATSREGGLYEQYF.

On this clonotype itself: The junction departs from the called germline gene at one end, perhaps through a read error. V usage is TRBV5-1 and J usage is TRBJ1-1; no clear D. There are 15 residues in the CDR3. CDR1 and CDR2 from the germline V gene are SGHRS and YFSETQ. The CDR3 loop reads CASSLGVVGNTEAYF. Written as DNA, the CDR3 is TGCGCCAGCAGCTTGGGGGTAGTCGGGAACACTGAAGCTTACTTT.